A selection of T cell receptor beta chains follows, all from one sample in a study of Graves' ophthalmopathy and Graves' hyperthyroidism. One entry per CDR3 protein results from TCRdb running MiXCR on the multiplex PCR reads. This table holds 560,000 or so distinct CDR3 sequences, roughly 40% found once. Sequencing was carried out using peripheral blood or thyroid tissue (not recorded which). The receptor set was obtained from an adult man with Graves' hyperthyroidism. Each CDR3 is given with its conserved first and last residue. The order of the fields is D gene, clone size, V gene, J gene, CDR3 protein, CDR3 DNA. The D gene is left open where the match is weak. Some rows have no size entry. The others give once, few or many, or a class for an expanded clone.

D gene: -; clone size: few; V gene: TRBV6-1; J gene: TRBJ1-1; CDR3 protein: CASSEEGRPNTEAFF; CDR3 DNA: TGTGCCAGCAGTGAAGAAGGGAGACCCAACACTGAAGCTTTCTTT
D gene: TRBD2; clone size: -; V gene: TRBV12-3/TRBV12-4; J gene: TRBJ2-7; CDR3 protein: CASSPEAGLDGEQYF; CDR3 DNA: TGTGCCAGCAGCCCAGAGGCTGGACTAGACGGCGAGCAGTACTTC
D gene: TRBD1; clone size: many; V gene: TRBV4-1; J gene: TRBJ2-2; CDR3 protein: CASSHGQGLNTGELFF; CDR3 DNA: TGCGCCAGCAGCCACGGACAGGGCCTGAACACCGGGGAGCTGTTTTTT
D gene: TRBD2; clone size: many; V gene: TRBV5-8; J gene: TRBJ2-1; CDR3 protein: CASSLRGSGRLNEQFF; CDR3 DNA: TGTGCCAGCAGCTTGCGAGGTAGCGGGCGTTTAAATGAGCAGTTCTTC
D gene: TRBD2; clone size: many; V gene: TRBV19; J gene: TRBJ2-7; CDR3 protein: CASSITSGSDEQYF; CDR3 DNA: TGTGCCAGTAGTATAACTAGCGGGAGCGACGAGCAGTACTTC
D gene: -; clone size: -; V gene: TRBV6-6; J gene: TRBJ2-7; CDR3 protein: CASSYPDTYEQYF; CDR3 DNA: TGTGCCAGCAGTTACCCAGATACCTACGAGCAGTACTTC
D gene: TRBD2; clone size: many; V gene: TRBV10-3; J gene: TRBJ2-7; CDR3 protein: CAISEASGRAMYEQYF; CDR3 DNA: TGTGCCATCAGTGAGGCTAGCGGGAGGGCTATGTACGAGCAGTACTTC
D gene: -; clone size: many; V gene: TRBV20-1; J gene: TRBJ2-2; CDR3 protein: CSALETGELFF; CDR3 DNA: TGCAGTGCTCTGGAGACCGGGGAGCTGTTTTTT
D gene: TRBD1; clone size: many; V gene: TRBV3-1; J gene: TRBJ1-5; CDR3 protein: CASSQGTGGSNQPQHF; CDR3 DNA: TGTGCCAGCAGCCAGGGGACAGGGGGTAGCAATCAGCCCCAGCATTTT
D gene: TRBD1; clone size: few; V gene: TRBV29-1; J gene: TRBJ2-3; CDR3 protein: CSVGGTGGTDTQYF; CDR3 DNA: TGCAGCGTTGGTGGGACAGGGGGCACAGATACGCAGTATTTT
D gene: -; clone size: many; V gene: TRBV29-1; J gene: TRBJ2-5; CDR3 protein: CSVAKGEETQYF; CDR3 DNA: TGCAGCGTGGCGAAAGGGGAAGAGACCCAGTACTTC
D gene: TRBD1; clone size: many; V gene: TRBV20-1; J gene: TRBJ1-1; CDR3 protein: CSARDPDRGVEAFF; CDR3 DNA: TGCAGTGCTAGAGATCCGGACAGGGGCGTTGAAGCTTTCTTT
D gene: -; clone size: -; V gene: TRBV7-9; J gene: TRBJ2-2; CDR3 protein: CASERRRQNTGELFF; CDR3 DNA: TGTGCCAGCGAGAGGAGGCGACAGAACACCGGGGAGCTGTTTTTT
D gene: -; clone size: -; V gene: TRBV5-1; J gene: TRBJ1-3; CDR3 protein: CASSELTGIAGNTIYF; CDR3 DNA: TGCGCCAGCAGCGAACTTACAGGGATCGCTGGAAACACCATATATTTT
D gene: -; clone size: -; V gene: TRBV7-3; J gene: TRBJ2-3; CDR3 protein: CASSLAHTDTQYF; CDR3 DNA: TGTGCCAGCAGCTTAGCCCACACAGATACGCAGTATTTT
D gene: TRBD1; clone size: many; V gene: TRBV29-1; J gene: TRBJ2-7; CDR3 protein: CSVTGTGAHEQYF; CDR3 DNA: TGCAGCGTCACCGGGACAGGGGCCCACGAGCAGTACTTC
D gene: -; clone size: few; V gene: TRBV7-9; J gene: TRBJ2-7; CDR3 protein: CASSRSKSSYNEQYF; CDR3 DNA: TGTGCCAGCAGCCGCTCAAAGAGCTCCTACAATGAGCAGTACTTC
D gene: TRBD1; clone size: -; V gene: TRBV10-3; J gene: TRBJ1-1; CDR3 protein: CAIKETGRDEAFF; CDR3 DNA: TGTGCCATCAAGGAGACAGGGCGTGATGAAGCTTTCTTT
D gene: -; clone size: few; V gene: TRBV6-5; J gene: TRBJ1-6; CDR3 protein: CASSQEAPGMGSPLHF; CDR3 DNA: TGTGCCAGCAGCCAAGAGGCGCCAGGCATGGGTTCACCCCTCCACTTT
D gene: TRBD1; clone size: -; V gene: TRBV7-9; J gene: TRBJ2-1; CDR3 protein: CASSPRTGGEQFF; CDR3 DNA: TGTGCCAGCAGCCCTCGGACAGGGGGCGAGCAGTTCTTC
D gene: TRBD1; clone size: many; V gene: TRBV5-8; J gene: TRBJ1-6; CDR3 protein: CASSSGTEGDSPLHF; CDR3 DNA: TGTGCCAGCAGCTCGGGGACAGAGGGTGACTCACCCCTCCACTTT
D gene: -; clone size: many; V gene: TRBV7-3; J gene: TRBJ2-5; CDR3 protein: CASSDRKTQYF; CDR3 DNA: TGTGCCAGCAGCGATCGGAAGACCCAGTACTTC
D gene: -; clone size: -; V gene: TRBV29-1; J gene: TRBJ1-1; CDR3 protein: CSVEDNRASEAFF; CDR3 DNA: TGCAGCGTTGAAGATAACAGGGCTTCTGAAGCTTTCTTT
D gene: TRBD2; clone size: few; V gene: TRBV5-1; J gene: TRBJ2-2; CDR3 protein: CASIMGLAGDDTGELFF; CDR3 DNA: TGCGCCAGCATTATGGGACTAGCGGGAGACGACACCGGGGAGCTGTTTTTT
D gene: TRBD1; clone size: few; V gene: TRBV29-1; J gene: TRBJ2-3; CDR3 protein: CSVVTGVRDTQYF; CDR3 DNA: TGCAGCGTGGTGACAGGGGTCCGAGATACGCAGTATTTT
D gene: -; clone size: many; V gene: TRBV14; J gene: TRBJ1-1; CDR3 protein: CASSQLQGWNTEAFF; CDR3 DNA: TGTGCCAGCAGCCAATTACAGGGTTGGAACACTGAAGCTTTCTTT
D gene: -; clone size: many; V gene: TRBV4-1; J gene: TRBJ2-5; CDR3 protein: CASSQVPGVGETQYF; CDR3 DNA: TGCGCCAGCAGCCAAGTTCCAGGGGTAGGGGAGACCCAGTACTTC
D gene: TRBD2; clone size: -; V gene: TRBV6-1; J gene: TRBJ2-1; CDR3 protein: CASSQIAGGREFF; CDR3 DNA: TGTGCCAGCAGCCAAATTGCGGGGGGCCGAGAGTTCTTC
D gene: TRBD2; clone size: -; V gene: TRBV7-9; J gene: TRBJ2-7; CDR3 protein: CASSLWSSGSNEQYF; CDR3 DNA: TGTGCCAGCAGCTTATGGTCTAGCGGGAGTAATGAGCAGTACTTC
D gene: -; clone size: many; V gene: TRBV20-1; J gene: TRBJ2-7; CDR3 protein: CSASPGRGSSLQYF; CDR3 DNA: TGCAGTGCTAGCCCGGGCAGGGGCTCATCTTTGCAGTACTTC
D gene: TRBD1; clone size: -; V gene: TRBV20-1; J gene: TRBJ2-7; CDR3 protein: CSASGTEYEQYF; CDR3 DNA: TGCAGTGCTAGCGGGACAGAATACGAGCAGTACTTC
D gene: TRBD1; clone size: once; V gene: TRBV7-3; J gene: TRBJ1-6; CDR3 protein: CASSSTTGGGRSYSPLHF; CDR3 DNA: TGTGCCAGCAGCAGTACGACAGGGGGGGGCAGAAGTTATTCACCCCTCCACTTT
D gene: -; clone size: -; V gene: TRBV28; J gene: TRBJ2-3; CDR3 protein: CASSHADTQYF; CDR3 DNA: TGTGCCAGCAGTCACGCGGATACGCAGTATTTT
D gene: TRBD2; clone size: -; V gene: TRBV20-1; J gene: TRBJ2-7; CDR3 protein: CSASVPGTSNEQYF; CDR3 DNA: TGCAGTGCTAGTGTCCCCGGGACTAGCAACGAGCAGTACTTC
D gene: TRBD1; clone size: -; V gene: TRBV10-3; J gene: TRBJ1-3; CDR3 protein: CASNDRLGQGFAGNTIYF; CDR3 DNA: TGTGCCAGCAATGATAGATTGGGACAGGGATTTGCTGGAAACACCATATATTTT
D gene: -; clone size: -; V gene: TRBV20-1; J gene: TRBJ2-7; CDR3 protein: CSAGQEQYF; CDR3 DNA: TGCAGTGCGGGCCAGGAGCAGTACTTC
D gene: -; clone size: -; V gene: TRBV20-1; J gene: TRBJ1-1; CDR3 protein: CSYGGRLNTEAFF; CDR3 DNA: TGCAGTTATGGGGGACGGTTGAACACTGAAGCTTTCTTT
D gene: -; clone size: many; V gene: TRBV4-1; J gene: TRBJ1-6; CDR3 protein: CASSQVPTNNSPLHF; CDR3 DNA: TGCGCCAGCAGCCAAGTACCCACCAATAATTCACCCCTCCACTTT
D gene: -; clone size: -; V gene: TRBV29-1; J gene: TRBJ2-2; CDR3 protein: CSVAQTVNTGELLF; CDR3 DNA: TGCAGCGTTGCACAAACCGTGAACACCGGGGAGCTGCTTTTT
D gene: -; clone size: many; V gene: TRBV2; J gene: TRBJ1-1; CDR3 protein: CARTMNRRNTEAFF; CDR3 DNA: TGTGCCAGGACAATGAACAGGAGGAACACTGAAGCTTTCTTT
D gene: -; clone size: -; V gene: TRBV7-2; J gene: TRBJ2-7; CDR3 protein: CASSQTGPGLSEQYF; CDR3 DNA: TGTGCCAGCAGCCAAACCGGGCCAGGGCTCTCCGAGCAGTACTTC
D gene: -; clone size: -; V gene: TRBV7-3; J gene: TRBJ2-3; CDR3 protein: CASSLSRGTTDTQYF; CDR3 DNA: TGTGCCAGCAGCTTAAGTCGAGGGACCACAGATACGCAGTATTTT
D gene: -; clone size: -; V gene: TRBV20-1; J gene: TRBJ1-5; CDR3 protein: CSARALGTLAGYSPQHF; CDR3 DNA: TGCAGTGCTAGAGCCCTGGGGACACTAGCAGGGTATTCGCCCCAGCATTTT
D gene: -; clone size: -; V gene: TRBV7-2; J gene: TRBJ1-1; CDR3 protein: CASRKLGVWTEAFF; CDR3 DNA: TGTGCCAGCAGGAAACTAGGGGTATGGACTGAAGCTTTCTTT
D gene: TRBD2; clone size: -; V gene: TRBV12-3/TRBV12-4; J gene: TRBJ2-5; CDR3 protein: CASSQAGLAGAGTQYF; CDR3 DNA: TGTGCCAGCAGCCAAGCGGGACTAGCGGGAGCAGGGACCCAGTACTTC